Listed below are T cell receptor beta chains from one sample, sequenced in a study of blood T cells in healthy people across ages. In TCRdb, the 5' RACE reads were re-called with MiXCR into one record per CDR3 protein. The table records some 920,000 distinct CDR3 sequences, 45% to 60% of them present only once. Sequencing was carried out using blood. Receptor source: a woman aged 60-75 years in good health. Both conserved end residues are part of each CDR3. Each record gives: V gene, clone size, D gene, J gene, CDR3 DNA, CDR3 protein. D genes are given only for firm matches. Clone size appears in some rows only: once, few, many, or a class for an expanded clone.

>TRBV6-1|few|-|TRBJ2-3
TGTGCCAGCATCCAAGGACAGAACACAGATACGCAGTATTTT
CASIQGQNTDTQYF
>TRBV28|-|-|TRBJ2-6
TGTGCCAGCAGTGCGAAGGGCATCCCTGGGGCCAACGCCCTGACTTTC
CASSAKGIPGANALTF
>TRBV4-3|few|-|TRBJ1-2
TGCGCCAGCAGCGCCCCCGGGGCCTATGGCTACACCTTC
CASSAPGAYGYTF
>TRBV24-1|-|-|TRBJ2-1
TGTGTAGCGGAGACCTCCTACAATGAGCAGTTCTTC
CVAETSYNEQFF
>TRBV7-9|few|-|TRBJ1-4
TGTGCCAGCAGCTTTGCCGTGCGACAGGCAACTAATGAAAAACTGTTTTTT
CASSFAVRQATNEKLFF
>TRBV6-5|-|-|TRBJ2-1
TGTGCCAGCAGTTACAAGGGGGTATCGCGGGGTCTTTACAATGAGCAGTTCTTC
CASSYKGVSRGLYNEQFF
>TRBV25-1|-|TRBD1|TRBJ1-6
TGTGCCAGTCCTCAGGGGGCCTCCTATAATTCACCCCTCCACTTT
CASPQGASYNSPLHF
>TRBV4-3|-|-|TRBJ2-2
TGCGCCAGCAGCCAAGGGGGTGGCAACACCGGGGAGCTGTTTTTT
CASSQGGGNTGELFF
>TRBV12-3/TRBV12-4|few|TRBD2|TRBJ2-3
TGTGCCAGCACCCCATCCCCGGGACTAGCGGAGGCAGATACGCAGTATTTT
CASTPSPGLAEADTQYF
>TRBV7-2|many|-|TRBJ2-1
TGTGCCAGCAGCTTAGGTCGGGTCGATGAGCAGTTCTTC
CASSLGRVDEQFF
>TRBV6-2/TRBV6-3|few|TRBD2|TRBJ2-2
TGTGCCAGCAGTCCACTAGCGGGAAGCACCGGGGAGCTGTTTTTT
CASSPLAGSTGELFF
>TRBV20-1|-|-|TRBJ2-1
TGCAGTGCTAGAGATATCGGCTATCAAAAGACGAATGAGCAGTTCTTC
CSARDIGYQKTNEQFF
>TRBV5-1|few|TRBD2|TRBJ2-1
TGTGCCAGCAGTACCGGGACTAGTTACAATGAGCAGTTCTTC
CASSTGTSYNEQFF
>TRBV5-1|few|-|TRBJ2-3
TGCGCCAGCCTTCCTCGAACGGGGCACACAGATACGCAGTATTTT
CASLPRTGHTDTQYF
>TRBV4-1|-|-|TRBJ1-2
TGCGCCAGCAGCCAACGGTATGGCTACACCTTC
CASSQRYGYTF
>TRBV29-1|-|TRBD1|TRBJ2-5
TGCAGCGTTCAGGGACAGGGAAGAATTTTGGAGACCCAGTACTTC
CSVQGQGRILETQYF
>TRBV18|-|TRBD1|TRBJ1-4
TGTGCCAGCTCATGGGACAGGGTGGAAGAAAAACTGTTTTTT
CASSWDRVEEKLFF
>TRBV18|-|-|TRBJ1-4
TGTGCCAGCTCACCTAACGGGGCAACTAATGAAAAACTGTTTTTT
CASSPNGATNEKLFF
>TRBV10-3|few|-|TRBJ2-7
TGTGCCATCGGACAGTACGAGCAGTACTTC
CAIGQYEQYF
>TRBV5-8|-|-|TRBJ2-5
TGTGCCAGCAGCTTTCCGTCGTCCCAGTACTTC
CASSFPSSQYF
>TRBV27|-|-|TRBJ2-1
TGTGCCAGCAGCACCGGTGTGGGATCCTACAATGAGCAGTTCTTC
CASSTGVGSYNEQFF
>TRBV20-1|-|TRBD2|TRBJ2-1
TGCAGTGCTAGGGGACTAGCGAGAGGGGGAGGCTCCTACAATGAGCAGTTCTTC
CSARGLARGGGSYNEQFF
>TRBV28|few|-|TRBJ2-7
TGTGCCAGCAGACATCCTTCGGGTCCTACCGAAACCTCCTACGAGCAGTACTTC
CASRHPSGPTETSYEQYF
>TRBV5-1|-|-|TRBJ2-7
TGCGCCAGCGCCTCAGGAGGACACTCCTACGAGCAGTACTTC
CASASGGHSYEQYF
>TRBV7-3|-|-|TRBJ2-6
TGTGCCAGCGGCTTAACCCCAGACTCTGGGGCCAACGTCCTGACTTTC
CASGLTPDSGANVLTF
>TRBV20-1|-|TRBD2|TRBJ2-1
TGCAGTGCTAGATCTAGCGGGTTATCCTACAATGAGCAGTTCTTC
CSARSSGLSYNEQFF
>TRBV29-1|-|TRBD2|TRBJ2-1
TGCAGCGTTGGGATGGGGGGGGGAGGGGTTGAGCAGTTCTTC
CSVGMGGGGVEQFF
>TRBV5-1|many|TRBD1|TRBJ2-7
TGCGCCAGCAGAATCTTACAGGGGTCCCCCTACGAGCAGTACTTC
CASRILQGSPYEQYF
>TRBV2|few|-|TRBJ2-7
TGTGCCAGCAGTGTGGGCGCGTTGGGGCAGTACTTC
CASSVGALGQYF
>TRBV29-1|few|-|TRBJ2-3
TGCAGCGCTCTAGGCGGGACACGAAACACAGATACGCAGTATTTT
CSALGGTRNTDTQYF
>TRBV5-6|-|TRBD2|TRBJ2-5
TGTGCCAGCAGCTTGACTAGCGGGGGAAAAGAGACCCAGTACTTC
CASSLTSGGKETQYF
>TRBV9|-|-|TRBJ1-5
TGTGTCAGCAGCGTAGGGCATGCGCAGCCCCAGCATTTT
CVSSVGHAQPQHF
>TRBV7-2|-|-|TRBJ2-7
TGTGCCAGCAGCAGCGCCGGGACGGTTAACTACGAGCAGTACTTC
CASSSAGTVNYEQYF
>TRBV12-3/TRBV12-4|-|-|TRBJ2-2
TGTGCCAGCAGTGTTAGCGTAACCGGGGAGCTGTTTTTT
CASSVSVTGELFF
>TRBV5-1|few|-|TRBJ2-7
TGCGCCAGCAGCTTGGCAACAGGTACCTACGAGCAGTACTTC
CASSLATGTYEQYF
>TRBV7-6|-|TRBD1|TRBJ2-1
TGTGCCAGCAGCCAGACAGGGTATGAGCAGTTCTTC
CASSQTGYEQFF
>TRBV14|-|-|TRBJ2-5
TGTGCCAGCAGCCAAGTGCACGGTGGTAAGCAGTACTTC
CASSQVHGGKQYF
>TRBV10-3|-|TRBD2|TRBJ2-7
TGTGCCATCAGTTTAGCGGGGGCTAGCTCCTACGAGCAGTACTTC
CAISLAGASSYEQYF
>TRBV4-1|-|-|TRBJ2-5
TGCGCCAGCAGCCAAAGGGACTGGGGGGTCCAAGAGACCCAGTACTTC
CASSQRDWGVQETQYF
>TRBV20-1|-|-|TRBJ2-1
TGCAGTGCTAGAGATCCGCTACAGGACAATGAGCAGTTCTTC
CSARDPLQDNEQFF
>TRBV7-7|-|-|TRBJ2-2
TGTGCCAGCAGCTTCGGAGGTTTCAACACCGGGGAGCTGTTTTTT
CASSFGGFNTGELFF
>TRBV7-2|-|TRBD1|TRBJ2-7
TGTGCCAGCAGCTTACGGTCTGGGGACAGGGGGGCATACGAGCAGTACTTC
CASSLRSGDRGAYEQYF
>TRBV29-1|few|-|TRBJ1-2
TGCAGCGTCGGACAGACAGCAGGGAAATATGGCTACACCTTC
CSVGQTAGKYGYTF
>TRBV18|few|TRBD1|TRBJ1-1
TGTGCCAGCTCACCACAGGGGGCTCTGAACACTGAAGCTTTCTTT
CASSPQGALNTEAFF
>TRBV20-1|-|TRBD2|TRBJ2-3
TGCAGTGCTACACTAGCGGGAGCTAAAGATACGCAGTATTTT
CSATLAGAKDTQYF
>TRBV7-7|few|-|TRBJ2-5
TGTGCCAGCAGCTCAGTAAATATGCGCCAAGAGACCCAGTACTTC
CASSSVNMRQETQYF
>TRBV11-2|-|-|TRBJ2-5
TGTGCCAGCAGCTTACGGCGGGGAGGGGGCAAAAGGGAGACCCAGTACTTC
CASSLRRGGGKRETQYF
>TRBV4-2|few|-|TRBJ2-1
TGTGCCAGCAGCCAAGATTGGGGGGGACAGACGTACCAGAGCTCCTACAATGAGCAGTTCTTC
CASSQDWGGQTYQSSYNEQFF
>TRBV20-1|-|TRBD1|TRBJ2-1
TGCAGTGCTGGGGAAATTAACAGGGGCGGTCCCGGGAATGAGCAGTTCTTC
CSAGEINRGGPGNEQFF
>TRBV4-3|few|-|TRBJ2-1
TGCGCCAGCAGTTCTATTACAGCCGACAATGAGCAGTTCTTC
CASSSITADNEQFF
>TRBV27|-|-|TRBJ2-1
TGTGCCAGCGCGGTTCTAGCCGTCCCGAATGAGCAGTTCTTC
CASAVLAVPNEQFF
>TRBV20-1|-|-|TRBJ2-7
TGCACCGTACCAGGCAGGGCGTCCTACGAGCAGTACTTC
CTVPGRASYEQYF
>TRBV20-1|few|-|TRBJ2-6
TGCAGTGCAGATCCGGGATCTAGCTCTGGGGCCAACGTCCTGACTTTC
CSADPGSSSGANVLTF
>TRBV5-5|few|TRBD2|TRBJ2-7
TGTGCCAGCAGCCATAATAGCGGGAGATCCCCCTACGAGCAGTACTTC
CASSHNSGRSPYEQYF